The 26 T cell receptor beta chains in this list originate from one sample, sequenced in a study of cytomegalovirus exposure and HLA in healthy donors. The PCR made use of 60 Vbeta and 13 Jbeta primers. Here immunoSEQ multiplex PCR was the method, and the copy in TCRdb shows in-frame clones only, minus some. The data contain about 170,000 clones, about two thirds of them singletons. The sample consisted of PBMCs. These receptors came from a human donor in good health.

The V call is TRBV6-4, the J call TRBJ2-3; the D gene is possibly TRBD2 (5 bases). V gave up 3 bases and J gave up 4 bases, with 17 bases separating them. CDR1 is MRHNA and CDR2 is SNTAGT in the germline V gene. The length of the CDR3 is 16 residues. The CDR3 reads CASSEQRVSEADTQYF. The CDR3 nucleotides read TGTGCCAGCAGTGAGCAGAGGGTTAGCGAGGCAGATACGCAGTATTTT.

The genes are TRBV12-5 and TRBJ1-1, with D perhaps TRBD1 (5 bases). V was cut by 1 base and J by 3 bases, with 6 bases left in between. This CDR3 has 13 residues. The germline gives CDR1 LGHNT, CDR2 FRNRAP. CDR3 protein: CASGLAGDTEAFF. The CDR3 DNA sequence: TGTGCTAGTGGTTTGGCGGGGGACACTGAAGCTTTCTTT. Drawing the rest from reference TRBV12-5 and TRBJ1-1, the complete variable domain is DARVTQTPRHKVTEMGQEVTMRCQPILGHNTVFWYRQTMMQGLELLAYFRNRAPLDDSGMPKDRFSAEMPDATLATLKIQPSEPRDSAVYFCASGLAGDTEAFFGQGTRLTVV.

The chain joins TRBV7-6 to TRBJ2-1; the match to TRBD2 covers 13 bases. The CDR3 extends over 16 amino acids. Germline CDR1 and CDR2: SGHVS and FNYEAQ. V shed 3 bases and J 9 bases; nucleotides not matched to a gene: 8. The CDR3 nucleotides read TGTGCCAGCAGCTTCCCGGGACTAGCGGGGAGTTGTGAGCAGTTCTTC. Its translation is CASSFPGLAGSCEQFF. Using reference TRBV7-6 and TRBJ2-1 for the parts outside the CDR3, the full variable domain is GAGVSQSPRYKVTKRGQDVALRCDPISGHVSLYWYRQALGQGPEFLTYFNYEAQQDKSGLPNDRFSAERPEGSISTLTIQRTEQRDSAMYRCASSFPGLAGSCEQFFGPGTRLTVL.

This chain connects TRBV18 to TRBJ1-5; 7 nucleotides line up with TRBD1. The J segment lost 2 bases and the V segment lost 0 bases, leaving 4 bases of the junction unmatched. The CDR3 has 16 amino acids. Germline lookup yields CDR1 KGHSH and CDR2 LQKENI. CDR3 amino acids: CASSPPDRLGNQPQHF. CDR3 nucleotides: TGTGCCAGCTCACCACCGGACAGGTTGGGCAATCAGCCCCAGCATTTT. Based on the CDR3 plus reference TRBV18 and TRBJ1-5, the full variable domain is NAGVMQNPRHLVRRRGQEARLRCSPMKGHSHVYWYRQLPEEGLKFMVYLQKENIIDESGMPKERFSAEFPKEGPSILRIQQVVRGDSAAYFCASSPPDRLGNQPQHFGDGTRLSIL.

The chain uses TRBV6-5 and TRBJ1-2; 7 bases line up with TRBD1. In germline, CDR1 is MNHEY, CDR2 SVGAGI. The CDR3 runs to 14 residues. Germline trimming cut 0 bases from V and 7 bases from J; bases unmatched to any gene: 5. In DNA, the CDR3 is TGTGCCAGCAGTTACTCCGGAGGGGGCCCTGGCTACACCTTC. It specifies CASSYSGGGPGYTF.

The rearrangement links TRBV7-2 to TRBJ1-2, with a weak D call TRBD1 (5 bases). The germline V and J ends were trimmed by 5 bases and 8 bases, with 12 bases remaining between them. CDR1 is SGHTA, CDR2 FQGNSA, per germline. The CDR3 consists of 12 residues. CDR3 residues: CASSGDSGGYTF. The CDR3 region has the DNA TGTGCCAGCAGCGGCGACAGTGGGGGCTACACCTTC.

The gene calls are TRBV5-1 and TRBJ1-1; 7 bases agree with TRBD1. CDR3 length equals 16 residues. The J segment lost 1 base and the V segment lost 4 bases, leaving 10 bases of the junction unmatched. Per the germline V gene, CDR1 is SGHRS and CDR2 is YFSETQ. CDR3 coding DNA: TGCGCCAGCAGCCCTCGGACAGGCGTGGGGAACACTGAAGCTTTCTTT. Translation: CASSPRTGVGNTEAFF. Drawing the rest from reference TRBV5-1 and TRBJ1-1, the complete variable domain is KAGVTQTPRYLIKTRGQQVTLSCSPISGHRSVSWYQQTPGQGLQFLFEYFSETQRNKGNFPGRFSGRQFSNSRSEMNVSTLELGDSALYLCASSPRTGVGNTEAFFGQGTRLTVV.

The gene calls are TRBV10-1 and TRBJ2-3; 9 bases are shared with TRBD1. The CDR3 totals 14 residues. The germline gives CDR1 WNHNN, CDR2 SYGVQD (reference sequence). With 6 bases clipped from V and 1 base from J, the junction kept 2 bases outside the gene matches. The CDR3 is CASRWTGGTDTQYF. The CDR3 bases are TGCGCCAGCAGATGGACAGGGGGCACAGATACGCAGTATTTT.

V is TRBV7-8 and J is TRBJ1-5; no firm D call. Trimming stripped 4 bases from V and 4 bases from J, with 20 bases between. This CDR3 has 17 residues. CDR1 is SGHVS, CDR2 FQNEAQ, per germline. The CDR3 nucleotides are TGTGCCAGCAGCTCGTGGGTGGTCGAGGGTGGGAATCAGCCCCAGCATTTT. Its translation is CASSSWVVEGGNQPQHF. Together with reference TRBV7-8 and TRBJ1-5, the CDR3 gives the full variable domain: GAGVSQSPRYKVAKRGQDVALRCDPISGHVSLFWYQQALGQGPEFLTYFQNEAQLDKSGLPSDRFFAERPEGSVSTLKIQRTQQEDSAVYLCASSSWVVEGGNQPQHFGDGTRLSIL.

V gene TRBV5-6 combines with J gene TRBJ2-7; 9 nucleotides match TRBD2. V dropped 3 bases and J dropped 5; count of bases not matched to a gene: 12. The germline CDR1 and CDR2 sequences are SGHDT and YYEEEE. CDR3 length: 16 residues. The DNA of the CDR3 is TGTGCCAGCAGCTGGGACTTAGCGGGGGCGGGGGACGAGCAGTACTTC. This sequence encodes CASSWDLAGAGDEQYF.

CDR3 amino acids: CASSPHQGPMGEQFF. The CDR3 bases are TGTGCCAGCAGCCCCCACCAGGGGCCCATGGGTGAGCAGTTCTTC. The rearrangement links TRBV11-2 to TRBJ2-1; perhaps TRBD1 as D (6 bases). The CDR3 is made up of 15 amino acids. The germline V gene encodes CDR1 SGHAT and CDR2 FQNNGV. Trimming removed 5 bases at V and 9 bases at J, with 20 bases between.

The chain couples TRBV11-3 to TRBJ2-5; the D gene is possibly TRBD2 (6 bases). CDR1 and CDR2 from the germline V gene are SGHNT and YENEEA. This CDR3 has 15 amino acids. V lost 1 base, J lost 2 bases, and 11 bases lay in between. CDR3 coding DNA: TGTGCCAGCAGCTTAGGGTCCGCGGGGCAAGAGACCCAGTACTTC. Protein product: CASSLGSAGQETQYF.

The genes are TRBV10-3 and TRBJ2-3; 9 bases are a match to TRBD2. The J segment lost 3 bases and the V segment lost 8 bases, leaving 12 bases of the junction unmatched. This CDR3 is built from 16 residues. Germline values: CDR1 ENHRY, CDR2 SYGVKD. The CDR3 DNA reads TGTGCCATCCACCCGGGGGTTGCGGGGGGGACAGATACGCAGTATTTT. Translated: CAIHPGVAGGTDTQYF.

This chain joins TRBV5-5 and TRBJ1-1; no clear D. Trimming stripped 0 bases from V and 8 bases from J, with 5 bases between. This CDR3 spans 11 amino acids. The germline V gene has CDR1 SGHKS and CDR2 YYEKEE (reference sequence). The CDR3 coding sequence is TGTGCCAGCAGCTTGGGGCTCGAAGCTTTCTTT. This codes for CASSLGLEAFF. The full variable domain, rest sourced from reference TRBV5-5 and TRBJ1-1, is DAGVTQSPTHLIKTRGQQVTLRCSPISGHKSVSWYQQVLGQGPQFIFQYYEKEERGRGNFPDRFSARQFPNYSSELNVNALLLGDSALYLCASSLGLEAFFGQGTRLTVV.

The CDR3 nucleotides are TGTGCCAGCAGTGAAGGGCGGGGATACGACAATGAGCAGTTCTTC. It is translated as CASSEGRGYDNEQFF. V gene TRBV2 combines with J gene TRBJ2-1; D might be TRBD2 (6 bases). Germline V gene lookup returns CDR1 SNHLY and CDR2 FYNNEI. There are 15 residues in the CDR3. V was pared by 1 base and J by 5 bases, with 12 bases between. Full variable domain (remainder filled in from reference TRBV2 and TRBJ2-1): EPEVTQTPSHQVTQMGQEVILRCVPISNHLYFYWYRQILGQKVEFLVSFYNNEISEKSEIFDDQFSVERPDGSNFTLKIRSTKLEDSAMYFCASSEGRGYDNEQFFGPGTRLTVL.

This clone has more than one count but fewer than ten. The chain combines TRBV6-4 with TRBJ1-1; D remains ambiguous. V lost 4 bases, J lost 5 bases, and 14 bases lay in between. CDR3 length: 14 residues. Germline CDR1 is MRHNA and CDR2 is SNTAGT. The CDR3 sequence: CASSAEASRTEAFF. Written as DNA, the CDR3 is TGTGCCAGCAGTGCCGAGGCCAGTCGTACTGAAGCTTTCTTT.

The rearrangement links TRBV11-2 to TRBJ1-2; D unclear. This CDR3 is built from 17 residues. CDR1 and CDR2 from the germline V gene are SGHAT and FQNNGV. With 5 bases removed from V and 0 bases from J, the gap between germline ends came to 19 bases. The chain's CDR3 is CASSPEPRRRANYGYTF. The CDR3 DNA is TGTGCCAGCAGCCCGGAACCCCGCAGGCGAGCTAACTATGGCTACACCTTC. Combining the CDR3 with reference TRBV11-2 and TRBJ1-2 gives the whole variable domain EAGVAQSPRYKIIEKRQSVAFWCNPISGHATLYWYQQILGQGPKLLIQFQNNGVVDDSQLPKDRFSAERLKGVDSTLKIQPAKLEDSAVYLCASSPEPRRRANYGYTFGSGTRLTVV.

The rearrangement links TRBV4-1 to TRBJ2-7; 7 bases line up with TRBD2. The trim removed 0 bases at V and 3 bases at J, leaving 8 bases unmatched. The germline V gene encodes CDR1 MGHRA and CDR2 YSYEKL. This CDR3 has 16 amino acids. CDR3 coding DNA: TGCGCCAGCAGCCAAGATTACGGGGGAGGGGACTACGAGCAGTACTTC. It translates to CASSQDYGGGDYEQYF.

The V gene is TRBV11-2, the J gene TRBJ1-3; 8 nucleotides line up with TRBD1. The CDR3 length is 18 residues. CDR1 SGHAT and CDR2 FQNNGV come from the germline V gene. The trim removed 5 bases at V and 1 base at J, leaving 13 bases unmatched. The CDR3 loop reads CASSLSFYDRGSGNTIYF. The CDR3 region has the DNA TGTGCCAGCAGCCTTAGCTTCTACGACAGGGGATCTGGAAACACCATATATTTT.

V and J are TRBV16 and TRBJ1-2, with D possibly matching TRBD1 (6 bases). Germline values: CDR1 KGHSY, CDR2 FQNENV. The CDR3 consists of 16 residues. V was pared by 4 bases and J by 2 bases, with 17 bases between. CDR3 protein: CASSPAPGQLNYGYTF. CDR3 bases: TGTGCCAGCAGCCCGGCCCCCGGACAGTTAAACTATGGCTACACCTTC.

This rearrangement joins TRBV7-9 to TRBJ1-2, with D perhaps matching TRBD1 (5 bases). The CDR3 is made up of 13 amino acids. Trimming left V 4 bases short and J 3 bases short, with 9 bases between. CDR1 SEHNR and CDR2 FQNEAQ come from the germline V gene (reference sequence). Here the CDR3 reads CASSSKGDYGYTF. CDR3 sequence (DNA): TGTGCCAGCAGCTCGAAAGGGGACTATGGCTACACCTTC.

The chain has TRBV19 and TRBJ1-5; possible D gene TRBD1, 6 bases. This CDR3 contains 11 residues. Germline V gene sequence: CDR1 LNHDA, CDR2 SQIVND (reference sequence). Between the trimmed V and J ends, which lost 3 bases and 12 bases, there was a span of 9 bases. The CDR3 is CASSIRGGQHF. The CDR3 bases are TGTGCCAGTAGTATTAGAGGGGGCCAGCATTTT. Using reference TRBV19 and TRBJ1-5 for the parts outside the CDR3, the full variable domain is DGGITQSPKYLFRKEGQNVTLSCEQNLNHDAMYWYRQDPGQGLRLIYYSQIVNDFQKGDIAEGYSVSREKKESFPLTVTSAQKNPTAFYLCASSIRGGQHFGDGTRLSIL.

The chain has TRBV19 and TRBJ1-4; perhaps TRBD1 as D (6 bases). V was clipped by 6 bases and J by 0 bases, with 14 bases between them. This CDR3 region has 16 residues. Germline loops: CDR1 LNHDA, CDR2 SQIVND (reference sequence). The CDR3 sequence: CASRRTVFATNEKLFF. The CDR3 DNA sequence: TGTGCCAGTAGGAGGACAGTTTTTGCAACTAATGAAAAACTGTTTTTT.

On this clone: The identical CDR3 is also encoded by other nucleotide sequences in the sample. The chain links TRBV7-6 to TRBJ1-1; D is ambiguous. This CDR3 is built from 13 residues. CDR1 and CDR2 from the germline V gene are SGHVS and FNYEAQ. V lost 3 bases to trimming and J lost 1 base, with 6 bases between them. The CDR3 coding sequence is TGTGCCAGCAGCTTGACTGGGAACACTGAAGCTTTCTTT. Amino acids: CASSLTGNTEAFF.

This sequence joins TRBV7-9 and TRBJ2-7, with a weak D call TRBD1 (5 bases). Trimming left V 2 bases short and J 7 bases short, with 18 bases between. The germline V gene encodes CDR1 SEHNR and CDR2 FQNEAQ (reference sequence). This CDR3 is built from 15 residues. The CDR3 sequence: CASSLFPGHLYEQYF. The CDR3 DNA is TGTGCCAGCAGCTTATTTCCCGGACACCTGTATGAGCAGTACTTC.

The J gene is TRBJ2-7, the V gene TRBV5-4; 16 bases match TRBD2. V shed 3 bases, J shed 6 bases, and the junction held 3 bases outside the gene matches. The CDR3 spans 15 residues. Germline CDR1 reads SGHNT; CDR2 reads YYREEE (reference sequence). This CDR3 is CASSSGLAGGREQYF. CDR3 DNA: TGTGCCAGCAGCTCGGGACTAGCGGGGGGGCGCGAGCAGTACTTC.